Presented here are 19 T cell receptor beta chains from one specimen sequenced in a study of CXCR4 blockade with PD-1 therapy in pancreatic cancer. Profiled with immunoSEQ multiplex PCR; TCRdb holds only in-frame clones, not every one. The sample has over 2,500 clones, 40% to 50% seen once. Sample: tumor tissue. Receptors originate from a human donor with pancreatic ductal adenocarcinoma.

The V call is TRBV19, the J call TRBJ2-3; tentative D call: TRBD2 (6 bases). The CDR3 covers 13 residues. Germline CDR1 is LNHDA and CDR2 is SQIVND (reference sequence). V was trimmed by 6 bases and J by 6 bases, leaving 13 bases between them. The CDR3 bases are TGTGCCAGTAGCATGACTAGAAAGGATACGCAGTATTTT. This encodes CASSMTRKDTQYF.

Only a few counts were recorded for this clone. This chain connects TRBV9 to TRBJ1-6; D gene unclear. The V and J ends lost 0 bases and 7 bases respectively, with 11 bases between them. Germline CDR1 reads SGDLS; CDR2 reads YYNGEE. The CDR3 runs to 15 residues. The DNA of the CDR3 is TGTGCCAGCAGCGTAGAGTCAGTGATGAATTCACCCCTCCACTTT. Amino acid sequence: CASSVESVMNSPLHF.

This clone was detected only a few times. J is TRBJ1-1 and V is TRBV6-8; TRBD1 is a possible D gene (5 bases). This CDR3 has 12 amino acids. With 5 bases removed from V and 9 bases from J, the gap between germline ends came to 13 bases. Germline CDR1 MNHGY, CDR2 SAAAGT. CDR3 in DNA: TGTGCCAGCAGTACTCTGGCGGGACAAGCTTTCTTT. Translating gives CASSTLAGQAFF.

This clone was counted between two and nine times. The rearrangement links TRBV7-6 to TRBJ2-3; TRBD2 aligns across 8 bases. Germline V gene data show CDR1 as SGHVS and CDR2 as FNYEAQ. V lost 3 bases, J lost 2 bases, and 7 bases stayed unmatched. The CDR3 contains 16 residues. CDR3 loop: CASSFGSGENTDTQYF. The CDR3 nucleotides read TGTGCCAGCAGCTTTGGTAGCGGGGAGAACACAGATACGCAGTATTTT.

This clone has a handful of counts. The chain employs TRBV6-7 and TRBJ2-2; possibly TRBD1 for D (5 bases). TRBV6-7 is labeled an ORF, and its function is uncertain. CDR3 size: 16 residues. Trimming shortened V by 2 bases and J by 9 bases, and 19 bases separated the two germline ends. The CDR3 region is CASSYTKGLWHRELFF. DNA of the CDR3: TGTGCCAGCAGTTACACGAAGGGGTTGTGGCACCGGGAGCTGTTTTTT.

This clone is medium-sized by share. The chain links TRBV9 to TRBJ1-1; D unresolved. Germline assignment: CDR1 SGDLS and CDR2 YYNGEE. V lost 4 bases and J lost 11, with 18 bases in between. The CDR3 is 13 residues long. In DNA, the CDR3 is TGTGCCAGCAGCCCAAGAAGTCGGGAGGTGGCTTTCTTT. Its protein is CASSPRSREVAFF.

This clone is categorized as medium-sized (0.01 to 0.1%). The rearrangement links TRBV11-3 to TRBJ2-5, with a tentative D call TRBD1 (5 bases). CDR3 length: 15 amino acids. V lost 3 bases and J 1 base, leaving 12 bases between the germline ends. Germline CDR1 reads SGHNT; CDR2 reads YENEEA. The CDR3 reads CASSLVGRGQETQYF. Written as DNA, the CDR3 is TGTGCCAGCAGCTTGGTGGGAAGGGGCCAAGAGACCCAGTACTTC.

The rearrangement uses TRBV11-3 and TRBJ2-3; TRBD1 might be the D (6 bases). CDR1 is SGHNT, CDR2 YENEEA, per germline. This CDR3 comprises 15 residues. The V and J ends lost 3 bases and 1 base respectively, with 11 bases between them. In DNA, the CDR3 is TGTGCCAGCAGCTTGGGGGCAGACCGCACAGATACGCAGTATTTT. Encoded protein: CASSLGADRTDTQYF.

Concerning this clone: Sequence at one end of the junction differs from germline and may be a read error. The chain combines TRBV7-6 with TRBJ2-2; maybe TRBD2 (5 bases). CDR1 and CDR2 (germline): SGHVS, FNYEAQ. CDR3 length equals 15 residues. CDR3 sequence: CASSFGPRSGGELFF. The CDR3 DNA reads TGTGCCAGTAGCTTTGGACCGAGGAGCGGCGGGGAGCTGTTTTTT. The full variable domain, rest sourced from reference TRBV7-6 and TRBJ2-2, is GAGVSQSPRYKVTKRGQDVALRCDPISGHVSLYWYRQALGQGPEFLTYFNYEAQQDKSGLPNDRFSAERPEGSISTLTIQRTEQRDSAMYRCASSFGPRSGGELFFGEGSRLTVL.

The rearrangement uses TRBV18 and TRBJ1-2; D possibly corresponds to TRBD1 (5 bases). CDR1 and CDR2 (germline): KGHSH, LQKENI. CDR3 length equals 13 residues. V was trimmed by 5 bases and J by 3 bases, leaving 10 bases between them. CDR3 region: CASSSQGHYGYTF. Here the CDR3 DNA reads TGTGCCAGCTCATCTCAGGGTCACTATGGCTACACCTTC.

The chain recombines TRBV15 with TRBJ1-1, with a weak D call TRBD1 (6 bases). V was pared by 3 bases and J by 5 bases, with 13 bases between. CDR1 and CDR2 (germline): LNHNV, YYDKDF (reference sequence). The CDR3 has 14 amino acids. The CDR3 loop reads CATSRPQGRTEAFF. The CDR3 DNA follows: TGTGCCACCAGCAGGCCACAGGGACGGACTGAAGCTTTCTTT.

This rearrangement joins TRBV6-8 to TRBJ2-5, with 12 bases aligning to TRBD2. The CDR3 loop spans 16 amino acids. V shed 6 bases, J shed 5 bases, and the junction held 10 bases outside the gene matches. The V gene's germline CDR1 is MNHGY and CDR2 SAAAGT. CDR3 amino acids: CASSLLTSGGRETQYF. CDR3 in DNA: TGTGCCAGCAGCTTATTGACTAGCGGGGGTCGGGAGACCCAGTACTTC.

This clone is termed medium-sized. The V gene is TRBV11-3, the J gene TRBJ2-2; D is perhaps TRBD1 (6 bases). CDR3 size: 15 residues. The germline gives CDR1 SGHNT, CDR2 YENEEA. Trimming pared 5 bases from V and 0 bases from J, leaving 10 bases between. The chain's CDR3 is CASSRTDANTGELFF. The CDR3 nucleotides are TGTGCCAGCAGCCGGACAGACGCGAACACCGGGGAGCTGTTTTTT.

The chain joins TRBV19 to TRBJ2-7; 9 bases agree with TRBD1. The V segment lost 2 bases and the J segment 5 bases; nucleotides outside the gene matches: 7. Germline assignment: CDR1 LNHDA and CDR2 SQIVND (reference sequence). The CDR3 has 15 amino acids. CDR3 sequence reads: CASSITGGRFDEQYF. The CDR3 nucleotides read TGTGCCAGTAGTATAACAGGGGGCCGCTTTGACGAGCAGTACTTC.

The CDR3 reads CAWREGYSGANVLTF. The CDR3 DNA sequence: TGTGCCTGGAGGGAAGGTTACTCTGGGGCCAACGTCCTGACTTTC. This chain links TRBV30 with TRBJ2-6; no firm D call. Between the trimmed V and J ends, which lost 3 bases and 0 bases, there was a span of 9 bases. From germline, CDR1 is GTSNPN and CDR2 SVGIG (reference sequence). CDR3 size: 15 residues.

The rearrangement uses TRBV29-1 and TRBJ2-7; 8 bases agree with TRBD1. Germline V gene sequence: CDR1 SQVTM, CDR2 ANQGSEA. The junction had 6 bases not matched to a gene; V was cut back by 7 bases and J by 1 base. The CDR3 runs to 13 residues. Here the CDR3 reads CSAYRQGSYEQYF. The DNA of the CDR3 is TGCAGCGCCTATCGACAGGGGTCCTACGAGCAGTACTTC.

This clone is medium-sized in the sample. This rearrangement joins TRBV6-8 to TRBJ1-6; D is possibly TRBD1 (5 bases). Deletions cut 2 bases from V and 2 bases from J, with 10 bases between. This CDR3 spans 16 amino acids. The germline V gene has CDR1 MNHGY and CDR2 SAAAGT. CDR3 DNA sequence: TGTGCCAGCAGTTACGGGCCGGGACCCTATAATTCACCCCTCCACTTT. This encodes CASSYGPGPYNSPLHF.

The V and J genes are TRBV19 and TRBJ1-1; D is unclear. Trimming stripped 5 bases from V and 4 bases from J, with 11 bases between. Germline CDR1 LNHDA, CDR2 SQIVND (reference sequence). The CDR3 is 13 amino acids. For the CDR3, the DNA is TGTGCCAGTAGTGTTGCAGGATTCACTGAAGCTTTCTTT. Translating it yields CASSVAGFTEAFF.

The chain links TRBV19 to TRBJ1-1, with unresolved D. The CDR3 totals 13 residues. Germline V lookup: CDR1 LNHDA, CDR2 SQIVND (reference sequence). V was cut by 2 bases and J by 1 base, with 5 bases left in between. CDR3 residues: CASSIRQNTEAFF. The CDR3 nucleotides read TGTGCCAGTAGTATACGGCAGAACACTGAAGCTTTCTTT.